The text below deals with one T cell receptor beta chain. TEMRA cells were enriched by FACS, while CD8+ and CD4+ T cells were obtained through a negative isolation that was performed magnetically. The record originates from a study of CD8 T cells in Susac syndrome. After extraction with the RNeasy kit, about 0.45 to 1 ug of the RNA was reverse transcribed using random hexamers. TCRdb redid the calling of the immunoSEQ multiplex PCR reads with MiXCR, one entry per CDR3 protein. The sample lists 250,000 to 350,000 distinct CDR3 sequences; roughly 84% were seen once. With 4 bases removed from V and 8 bases from J, the gap between germline ends came to 12 bases. The CDR3 has 12 amino acids. Germline assignment: CDR1 GTSNPN and CDR2 SVGIG (reference sequence).

The receptor's source is a human donor with multiple sclerosis. Sequenced input: CD8+ T cells from PBMCs. The gene calls are TRBV30 and TRBJ2-1; no firm D call. The DNA for the CDR3 is TGTGCCTGGATCCTCCCCAGTCATGAGCAGTTCTTC. Residues: CAWILPSHEQFF.